This TCR beta chain was identified in a study of human thymus T cells. General study results and limits: Related work showed strongly overlapping thymic repertoires across unrelated individuals. It looked as if thymic and blood repertoires used V and J genes in a biased way.

From resections taken during corrective heart surgery, the thymus tissue was obtained. Healthy Finnish infants undergoing corrective surgery for congenital heart defects were the donors. The CDR3 spans 18 residues. Germline CDR1 reads SGHDT; CDR2 reads YYEEEE. V was clipped by 3 bases and J by 6 bases; unmatched bases: 16. Turning to this clone: Its cognate antigen is unknown.

Clones were sequenced by immunoSEQ multiplex PCR, and TCRdb holds only the in-frame ones, with some missing. The sample contains about 78,000 clones, just over 95% of which appear only once. The TCR sequence derives from a boy under three years old with a congenital heart defect but otherwise immunologically healthy. The chain has TRBV5-6 and TRBJ1-2, with 11 nucleotides matching TRBD1. Sample: thymus tissue. The CDR3 DNA follows: TGTGCCAGCAGCTACCTATACCGGGACAGGGGGTTTCGTGATGGCTACACCTTC. Amino acids: CASSYLYRDRGFRDGYTF.